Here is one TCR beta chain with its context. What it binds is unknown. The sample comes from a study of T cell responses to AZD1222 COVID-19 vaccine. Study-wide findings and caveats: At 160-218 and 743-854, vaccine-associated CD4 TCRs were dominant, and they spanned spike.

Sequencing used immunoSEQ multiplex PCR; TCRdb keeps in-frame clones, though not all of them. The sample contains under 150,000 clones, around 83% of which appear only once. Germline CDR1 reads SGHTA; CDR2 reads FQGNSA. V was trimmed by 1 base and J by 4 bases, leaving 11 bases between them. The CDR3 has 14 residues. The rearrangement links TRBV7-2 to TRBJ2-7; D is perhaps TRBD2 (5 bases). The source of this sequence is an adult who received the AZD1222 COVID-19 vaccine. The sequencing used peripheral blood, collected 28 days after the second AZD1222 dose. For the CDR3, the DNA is TGTGCCAGCAGCTTAGGCCCGGGAATATACGAGCAGTACTTC. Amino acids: CASSLGPGIYEQYF. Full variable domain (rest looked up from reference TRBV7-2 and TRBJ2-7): GAGVSQSPSNKVTEKGKDVELRCDPISGHTALYWYRQSLGQGLEFLIYFQGNSAPDKSGLPSDRFSAERTGGSVSTLTIQRTQQEDSAVYLCASSLGPGIYEQYFGPGTRLTVT.